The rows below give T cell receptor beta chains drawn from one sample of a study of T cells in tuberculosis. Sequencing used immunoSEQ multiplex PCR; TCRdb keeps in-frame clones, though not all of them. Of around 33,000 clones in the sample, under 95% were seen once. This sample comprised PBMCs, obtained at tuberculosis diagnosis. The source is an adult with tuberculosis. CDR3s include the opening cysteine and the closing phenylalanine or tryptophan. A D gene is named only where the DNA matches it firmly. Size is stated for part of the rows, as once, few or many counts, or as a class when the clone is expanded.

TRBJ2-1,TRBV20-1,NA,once,TGCAGTGCCCCGGAGAACGATGAGCAGTTCTTC,CSAPENDEQFF
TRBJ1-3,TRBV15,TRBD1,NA,TGTGCCACCAGCAGAGAACTCGGGACAGATAACACCATATATTTT,CATSRELGTDNTIYF
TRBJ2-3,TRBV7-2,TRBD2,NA,TGTGCCAGCAGCTTCTTAGCGGGGTGGACAGATACGCAGTATTTT,CASSFLAGWTDTQYF
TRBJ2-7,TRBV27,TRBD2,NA,TGTGCCTCTACGGGGGGAAACTCCTACGAGCAGTACTTC,CASTGGNSYEQYF
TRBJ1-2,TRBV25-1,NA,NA,TGTGCCAGCAGTGATTCAGGGAACGGCTACACCTTC,CASSDSGNGYTF
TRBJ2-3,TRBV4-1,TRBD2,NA,TGCGCCAGCAGCCTTTACCTCTGGACTAGCGCCACAGATACGCAGTATTTT,CASSLYLWTSATDTQYF
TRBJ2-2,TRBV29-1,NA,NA,TGCAGCGGTCGACAGGAACGGAACACCGGGGAGCTGTTTTTT,CSGRQERNTGELFF
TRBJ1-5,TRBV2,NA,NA,TGTGCCAGCAAAAGGGCCGGACCGGGAACGTACCCCCAGCATTTT,CASKRAGPGTYPQHF
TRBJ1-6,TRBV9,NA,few,TGTGCCAGCAGCGTAGACGGCAGGGGTTATTCACCCCTCCACTTT,CASSVDGRGYSPLHF
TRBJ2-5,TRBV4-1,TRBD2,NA,TGCGCCAGCAGCCAAGTCGTGCGGGAGTTGAAAGAGACCCAGTACTTC,CASSQVVRELKETQYF
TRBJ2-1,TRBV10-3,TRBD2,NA,TGTGCCATCACCCCTGGTCTCGCGGGGGGGCCGGTTGAGCAGTTCTTC,CAITPGLAGGPVEQFF
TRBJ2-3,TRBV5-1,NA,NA,TGCGCCAGCAGCCGACGGACTGCCACAGATACGCAGTATTTT,CASSRRTATDTQYF
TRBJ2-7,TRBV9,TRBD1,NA,TGTGCCAGCAGCCCGGGACAGTCCTCCTCCTACGAGCAGTACTTC,CASSPGQSSSYEQYF
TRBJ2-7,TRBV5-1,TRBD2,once,TGCGCCAGCAGTCCGGGACTAGCAGCCTACGAGCAGTACTTC,CASSPGLAAYEQYF
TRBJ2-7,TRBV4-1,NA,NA,TGCGCCAGCAGCCAAGAAGGGGGTACCTACGAGCAGTACTTC,CASSQEGGTYEQYF
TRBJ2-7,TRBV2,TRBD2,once,TGTGCCAGCAGTGAGATACTAGCGGGGCCCTACGAGCAGTACTTC,CASSEILAGPYEQYF
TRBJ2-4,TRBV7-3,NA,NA,TGTGCCAGCAGCCCCGCCGGTAGTTCGGACATTCAGTACTTC,CASSPAGSSDIQYF
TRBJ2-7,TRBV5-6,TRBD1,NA,TGTGCCAGCAGCGGGGGACAGGGATTTGCCTACGAGCAGTACTTC,CASSGGQGFAYEQYF
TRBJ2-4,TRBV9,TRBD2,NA,TGTGCCAGCAGCGTAGCTGGTAGCGGGGAATCAAAAAACATTCAGTACTTC,CASSVAGSGESKNIQYF
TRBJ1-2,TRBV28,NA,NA,TGTGCCAGCAGTTTACTGCAGGGGACCTATGGCTACACCTTC,CASSLLQGTYGYTF
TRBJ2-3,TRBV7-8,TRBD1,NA,TGTGCCAGCAGCTTAGCGGGACAGGCGATCACAGATACGCAGTATTTT,CASSLAGQAITDTQYF
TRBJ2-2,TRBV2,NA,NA,TGTGCCAGCAGTGCCGGGACTTCGAACACCGGGGAGCTGTTTTTT,CASSAGTSNTGELFF
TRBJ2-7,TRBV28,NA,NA,TGTGCCAGCAGTTTCCAAGCGGATGTCGCAAGCTTC,CASSFQADVASF